The 32 T cell receptor beta chains reported below all come from one sample, sequenced in a study of OX40 agonist ivuxolimab in advanced cancers. The method was immunoSEQ multiplex PCR; TCRdb's version includes in-frame clones alone and lacks a portion of them. The data hold fewer than 75,000 clones, with about 91% observed a single time. The sequencing used CD4+ or CD8+ T cells sorted from blood, collected in a trial of the OX40 agonist ivuxolimab. The receptors shown here come from an adult with an advanced solid tumor such as melanoma, head and neck, liver or kidney cancer.

This chain links TRBV5-1 with TRBJ2-5; D might be TRBD1 (6 bases). The ends were cut back, 2 bases at V and 1 base at J, with 9 bases in the middle. This CDR3 is 14 amino acids long. Per the germline V gene, CDR1 is SGHRS and CDR2 is YFSETQ. This CDR3 is CASSLTGRQETQYF. The CDR3 DNA sequence: TGCGCCAGCAGCTTAACAGGGCGCCAAGAGACCCAGTACTTC.

For this clone: This specimen includes other DNA sequences encoding the same CDR3. The genes are TRBV19 and TRBJ2-1, with 8 bases fitting TRBD2. V dropped 5 bases and J dropped 3; count of bases not matched to a gene: 9. The CDR3 has 16 amino acids. Germline lookup yields CDR1 LNHDA and CDR2 SQIVND (reference sequence). For the CDR3, the DNA is TGTGCCAGTAGTCCCCCTACGGGAGGGCTCTACAATGAGCAGTTCTTC. This gives the protein CASSPPTGGLYNEQFF. The full variable domain, rest sourced from reference TRBV19 and TRBJ2-1, is DGGITQSPKYLFRKEGQNVTLSCEQNLNHDAMYWYRQDPGQGLRLIYYSQIVNDFQKGDIAEGYSVSREKKESFPLTVTSAQKNPTAFYLCASSPPTGGLYNEQFFGPGTRLTVL.

This clone turned up a few times. The V call is TRBV7-2, the J call TRBJ1-1; D might be TRBD1 (5 bases). The CDR3 has 12 amino acids. Trimming left V 0 bases short and J 10 bases short, with 9 bases between. Per the germline V gene, CDR1 is SGHTA and CDR2 is FQGNSA. The CDR3 nucleotides are TGTGCCAGCAGCTTAGCGGGGGACCGAGCTTTCTTT. It is translated as CASSLAGDRAFF.

The sample holds one count of this clone. The genes are TRBV7-3 and TRBJ2-1, with a tentative D call TRBD2 (6 bases). V was trimmed by 6 bases and J by 3 bases, leaving 15 bases between them. Germline CDR1 and CDR2: SGHTA and FQGTGA. The CDR3 totals 15 residues. The CDR3 loop is CASRKWASDYNEQFF. CDR3 sequence (DNA): TGTGCCAGCAGAAAGTGGGCTAGCGACTACAATGAGCAGTTCTTC.

The chain employs TRBV6-4 and TRBJ2-3, with 10 positions matching TRBD2. The junction had 7 bases not matched to a gene; V was cut back by 6 bases and J by 1 base. Germline assignment: CDR1 MRHNA and CDR2 SNTAGT. This CDR3 is 16 amino acids long. The CDR3 protein is CASSLSGTSGTDTQYF. CDR3 in DNA: TGTGCCAGCAGCCTATCCGGGACTAGCGGCACAGATACGCAGTATTTT.

This clone was found a few times. The chain is built from TRBV6-6 and TRBJ2-6; tentatively, D is TRBD2 (5 bases). The V and J ends lost 7 bases and 4 bases respectively, with 8 bases between them. The V gene's germline CDR1 is MNHNY and CDR2 SVGAGI (reference sequence). CDR3 length: 13 residues. The CDR3 nucleotides read TGTGCCAGCAACTCGGGGGGGGCCAACGTCCTGACTTTC. This sequence encodes CASNSGGANVLTF.

This clone is deemed medium-sized (0.01 to 0.1%). The rearrangement links TRBV28 to TRBJ2-4; D gene unclear. This CDR3 is built from 12 residues. Germline V lookup: CDR1 MDHEN, CDR2 SYDVKM. Trimming removed 5 bases from V and 8 bases from J, with 10 bases in between. The CDR3 nucleotides are TGTGCCAGCAGTCGAGTCAGTGACATTCAGTACTTC. It is translated as CASSRVSDIQYF.

This rearrangement joins TRBV5-1 to TRBJ2-7, with a weak D call TRBD1 (6 bases). With 6 bases removed from V and 4 bases from J, the gap between germline ends came to 8 bases. Germline CDR1 reads SGHRS; CDR2 reads YFSETQ. This CDR3 comprises 11 residues. CDR3 in amino acids: CASKGEYEQYF. Here the CDR3 DNA reads TGCGCCAGCAAGGGGGAATACGAGCAGTACTTC.

In nucleotides, the CDR3 is TGTGCCAGCAGGGCCCCACGATTGGACACTGAAGCTTTCTTT. This gives the protein CASRAPRLDTEAFF. The chain carries TRBV28 and TRBJ1-1, with D hard to call. CDR1 and CDR2 (germline): MDHEN, SYDVKM. The germline V and J ends were trimmed by 6 bases and 3 bases, with 14 bases remaining between them. The CDR3 spans 14 residues. The full variable domain, rest sourced from reference TRBV28 and TRBJ1-1, is DVKVTQSSRYLVKRTGEKVFLECVQDMDHENMFWYRQDPGLGLRLIYFSYDVKMKEKGDIPEGYSVSREKKERFSLILESASTNQTSMYLCASRAPRLDTEAFFGQGTRLTVV.

This chain connects TRBV5-6 to TRBJ2-7; TRBD2 agrees at 9 bases. Germline lookup yields CDR1 SGHDT and CDR2 YYEEEE. CDR3 length: 14 amino acids. Trimming cost V 4 bases and J 3 bases; bases outside gene matches: 5. Written as DNA, the CDR3 is TGTGCCAGCAGCAGAGGACTAGCGAGCTACGAGCAGTACTTC. Its protein is CASSRGLASYEQYF. The full variable domain, its missing parts supplied by reference TRBV5-6 and TRBJ2-7, is DAGVTQSPTHLIKTRGQQVTLRCSPKSGHDTVSWYQQALGQGPQFIFQYYEEEERQRGNFPDRFSGHQFPNYSSELNVNALLLGDSALYLCASSRGLASYEQYFGPGTRLTVT.

The rearrangement joins TRBV6-5 to TRBJ1-2, with 8 positions matching TRBD1. Losses at the gene ends were 4 bases for V and 13 bases for J; bases not matched to a gene: 11. The CDR3 consists of 13 residues. CDR1 is MNHEY, CDR2 SVGAGI, per germline. The CDR3 nucleotides read TGTGCCAGCAGTTTCCGTGGGGACAGGTTCAGCACCTTC. Amino acids: CASSFRGDRFSTF.

The CDR3 nucleotides are TGTGCCTGGAGTGTATTGGAGGGTTTGAACACTGAAGCTTTCTTT. This codes for CAWSVLEGLNTEAFF. This chain connects TRBV30 to TRBJ1-1; D gene ambiguous. Germline V lookup: CDR1 GTSNPN, CDR2 SVGIG (reference sequence). The CDR3 length is 15 residues. Trimming stripped 0 bases from V and 0 bases from J, with 11 bases between.

The J gene is TRBJ2-7, the V gene TRBV30; D is unresolved. Trimming removed 5 bases from V and 3 bases from J, with 8 bases in between. The CDR3 loop spans 11 amino acids. Looked up from germline, CDR1 is GTSNPN and CDR2 is SVGIG (reference sequence). This chain's CDR3 is CAWALSYEQYF. The CDR3 coding sequence is TGTGCCTGGGCACTTAGCTACGAGCAGTACTTC.

J is TRBJ2-1 and V is TRBV7-6; TRBD2 aligns across 10 bases. The trim removed 1 base at V and 5 bases at J, leaving 14 bases unmatched. The CDR3 has 19 amino acids. CDR1 is SGHVS, CDR2 FNYEAQ, per germline. This CDR3 is CASSLDSRGSGRYNNEQFF. As DNA, the CDR3 is TGTGCCAGCAGCTTAGATTCTCGTGGTAGCGGGAGGTATAACAATGAGCAGTTCTTC.

The V and J genes are TRBV5-1 and TRBJ1-2; D unclear. Germline V gene sequence: CDR1 SGHRS, CDR2 YFSETQ. This CDR3 region has 13 residues. With 4 bases removed from V and 2 bases from J, the gap between germline ends came to 9 bases. CDR3 DNA: TGCGCCAGCAGCCCAGACGGGAACTATGGCTACACCTTC. Protein product: CASSPDGNYGYTF.

V usage is TRBV27 and J usage is TRBJ2-2; D may be TRBD1 (7 bases). Germline V gives CDR1 MNHEY, CDR2 SMNVEV (reference sequence). This CDR3 is built from 16 residues. Trimming removed 1 base at V and 4 bases at J, with 13 bases between. CDR3 region: CASSLYGQGGTGELFF. CDR3 bases: TGTGCCAGCAGTTTATATGGGCAGGGGGGCACCGGGGAGCTGTTTTTT.

Comments on this clone: The junction departs from the called germline gene at one end, perhaps through a read error. This chain links TRBV6-5 with TRBJ1-2; D perhaps matches TRBD1 (6 bases). CDR3 length: 14 amino acids. Germline V gene sequence: CDR1 MNHEY, CDR2 SVGAGI. CDR3 protein: CASSYEGENCGYTF. The CDR3, as DNA: TGTGCCAGCAGTTACGAGGGGGAGAACTGTGGCTACACCTTC.

The rearrangement joins TRBV7-2 to TRBJ2-5; weak D call: TRBD2 (6 bases). The V and J ends lost 5 bases and 5 bases respectively, with 15 bases between them. The CDR3 is made up of 14 amino acids. Germline-derived CDR1 and CDR2 are SGHTA and FQGNSA. Written as DNA, the CDR3 is TGTGCCAGCAGCCCAAACGGCGGGACGGAGACCCAGTACTTC. Translation: CASSPNGGTETQYF.

The V and J genes are TRBV27 and TRBJ2-3; no firm D call. Per the germline V gene, CDR1 is MNHEY and CDR2 is SMNVEV (reference sequence). The CDR3 is 18 amino acids. Between the trimmed V and J ends, which lost 3 bases and 2 bases, there was a span of 21 bases. CDR3 amino acids: CASSFPQPLTSYTDTQYF. The CDR3 DNA sequence: TGTGCCAGCAGTTTCCCCCAGCCTCTTACCTCCTACACAGATACGCAGTATTTT.

The rearrangement links TRBV7-2 to TRBJ2-3, with 7 bases lining up with TRBD2. J was trimmed by 4 bases and V by 5 bases; bases with no gene match: 12. Germline V gene sequence: CDR1 SGHTA, CDR2 FQGNSA. CDR3 length: 16 residues. The CDR3 region is CASSPAGTTLADTQYF. CDR3 DNA sequence: TGTGCCAGCAGCCCAGCCGGGACTACGTTGGCAGATACGCAGTATTTT. Full variable domain (missing parts from reference TRBV7-2 and TRBJ2-3): GAGVSQSPSNKVTEKGKDVELRCDPISGHTALYWYRQSLGQGLEFLIYFQGNSAPDKSGLPSDRFSAERTGGSVSTLTIQRTQQEDSAVYLCASSPAGTTLADTQYFGPGTRLTVL.

About this clone itself: The same CDR3 is also encoded by other DNA sequences in this sample. J is TRBJ1-4 and V is TRBV30; D gene unclear. Germline-derived CDR1 and CDR2 are GTSNPN and SVGIG (reference sequence). Trimming took 2 bases from V and 8 from J, leaving 6 bases between them. The CDR3 consists of 11 residues. In DNA form, the CDR3 reads TGTGCCTGGAGTCTGGGCGAAAAACTGTTTTTT. It is translated as CAWSLGEKLFF.

The chain uses TRBV2 and TRBJ1-5; D unresolved. Deletions cut 7 bases from V and 7 bases from J, with 14 bases between. Germline V gene data show CDR1 as SNHLY and CDR2 as FYNNEI. The CDR3 runs 13 residues. CDR3 DNA sequence: TGTGCCAGCAATACCCTCTTAGGGCAGCCCCAGCATTTT. This translates into CASNTLLGQPQHF.

This chain connects TRBV6-5 to TRBJ2-7, with 9 nucleotides matching TRBD1. V lost 7 bases and J lost 1; bases outside the gene matches: 5. CDR1 and CDR2 from the germline V gene are MNHEY and SVGAGI. This CDR3 spans 14 amino acids. CDR3 coding DNA: TGTGCCAGCAATCGGGACAGGGTATCCTACGAGCAGTACTTC. It encodes CASNRDRVSYEQYF.

V is TRBV10-1 and J is TRBJ2-2, with 8 bases identical to TRBD1. Germline CDR1 is WNHNN and CDR2 is SYGVQD (reference sequence). V shed 2 bases, J shed 5 bases, and the junction held 4 bases outside the gene matches. The CDR3 runs to 15 residues. CDR3 region: CASSESQGATGELFF. The CDR3 coding sequence is TGCGCCAGCAGTGAGAGTCAGGGGGCGACCGGGGAGCTGTTTTTT.

The chain couples TRBV5-1 to TRBJ2-6; the D is unclear. Per the germline V gene, CDR1 is SGHRS and CDR2 is YFSETQ. V lost 0 bases to trimming and J lost 2 bases, with 6 bases between them. CDR3 length equals 15 residues. The CDR3 DNA reads as TGCGCCAGCAGCTTGGTGCCCCCTGGGGCCAACGTCCTGACTTTC. Translated: CASSLVPPGANVLTF.

The V call is TRBV6-5, the J call TRBJ1-3, with D uncertain. The CDR3 runs 12 residues. Germline loops: CDR1 MNHEY, CDR2 SVGAGI. V lost 7 bases, J lost 0 bases, and 4 bases lay in between. DNA of the CDR3: TGTGCCAGCATCAGCTCTGGAAACACCATATATTTT. As protein: CASISSGNTIYF.

This clone was observed once. The rearrangement joins TRBV10-2 to TRBJ2-5; D ambiguous. Germline V CDR1 and CDR2: WSHSY, SAAADI. CDR3 length: 11 amino acids. Deletions cut 8 bases from V and 5 bases from J, with 9 bases between. In DNA form, the CDR3 reads TGCGCCAGCGGACCTTTGGAGACCCAGTACTTC. Its protein is CASGPLETQYF.

With regard to this clone: Other DNA sequences in the same sample also yield this CDR3. The gene calls are TRBV30 and TRBJ1-5; D is undetermined. The germline gives CDR1 GTSNPN, CDR2 SVGIG (reference sequence). Trimming shortened V by 2 bases and J by 7 bases, and 12 bases separated the two germline ends. The CDR3 covers 13 residues. The CDR3 region has the DNA TGTGCCTGGAGTCTAGGTATCGGCCAGCCCCAGCATTTT. It encodes CAWSLGIGQPQHF.

As concerns this clone: Other nucleotide sequences from this sample produce the same CDR3. V usage is TRBV29-1 and J usage is TRBJ2-5; tentative D call: TRBD2 (6 bases). Looked up from germline, CDR1 is SQVTM and CDR2 is ANQGSEA. V shed 6 bases and J shed 5 bases, with 13 bases lying between them. This CDR3 is built from 12 residues. CDR3 sequence (DNA): TGCAGCGTGGGGGGTCCGGGGGAGACCCAGTACTTC. Its translation: CSVGGPGETQYF.

The V and J genes are TRBV18 and TRBJ2-1; D might be TRBD1 (5 bases). CDR1 is KGHSH and CDR2 is LQKENI in the germline V gene. V lost 0 bases, J lost 5 bases, and 11 bases lay in between. CDR3 length: 15 amino acids. The CDR3 region is CASSPPGRVNNEQFF. CDR3 nucleotides: TGTGCCAGCTCACCACCGGGGCGTGTTAACAATGAGCAGTTCTTC.

The rearrangement links TRBV10-3 to TRBJ2-5; no definite D call. CDR3 length: 12 amino acids. V was trimmed by 5 bases and J by 4 bases, leaving 8 bases between them. Per germline, CDR1 ENHRY and CDR2 SYGVKD. The CDR3 region has the DNA TGTGCCATCAGTACTGCCCCAGAGACCCAGTACTTC. It translates to CAISTAPETQYF.

This chain links TRBV29-1 with TRBJ1-1, with D maybe TRBD1 (6 bases). The V and J ends lost 7 bases and 4 bases respectively, with 16 bases between them. The CDR3 covers 13 residues. In germline, CDR1 is SQVTM, CDR2 ANQGSEA. CDR3 nucleotide sequence: TGCAGCGGGGAACAGGGCGGGGGCACTGAAGCTTTCTTT. It yields the protein CSGEQGGGTEAFF.